This entry lists 23 T cell receptor beta chains sequenced from one sample in a study of graft-versus-host responses after intestinal transplantation. Only in-frame clones appear in the TCRdb table, and some are missing; sequencing was by immunoSEQ multiplex PCR. The sample shows under 150,000 clones, less than 95% of them seen only once. No antigen has been identified for these receptors. Sequences were derived from unstimulated CD4+ T cells sorted from spleen or lymph node cells, sampled before intestinal transplant. All receptors come from a human donor who received an intestinal transplant.

The chain employs TRBV6-6 and TRBJ2-1; 9 bases line up with TRBD1. The J segment lost 6 bases and the V segment lost 2 bases, leaving 5 bases of the junction unmatched. The V gene's germline CDR1 is MNHNY and CDR2 SVGAGI (reference sequence). This CDR3 has 15 residues. This chain's CDR3 is CASSYPGQGLNEQFF. The CDR3, as DNA: TGTGCCAGCAGTTACCCGGGACAGGGACTCAATGAGCAGTTCTTC.

This rearrangement joins TRBV29-1 to TRBJ1-2; weak D call: TRBD1 (5 bases). V gave up 4 bases and J gave up 3 bases, with 12 bases separating them. The CDR3 totals 13 residues. CDR1 is SQVTM and CDR2 is ANQGSEA in the germline V gene. The CDR3: CSVGSGVDYGYTF. DNA of the CDR3: TGCAGCGTTGGATCGGGGGTGGACTATGGCTACACCTTC.

The rearrangement joins TRBV4-1 to TRBJ1-1; D remains ambiguous. Germline CDR1 and CDR2: MGHRA and YSYEKL. This CDR3 is 14 amino acids long. Deletions cut 0 bases from V and 4 bases from J, with 9 bases between. The CDR3 region has the DNA TGCGCCAGCAGCCAAGATCCCAAATCCACTGAAGCTTTCTTT. Translating gives CASSQDPKSTEAFF.

The rearrangement links TRBV9 to TRBJ1-4, with D unresolved. This CDR3 is built from 14 residues. Germline CDR1 SGDLS, CDR2 YYNGEE. Trimming shortened V by 2 bases and J by 0 bases, and 5 bases separated the two germline ends. CDR3 sequence reads: CASSVGPTNEKLFF. CDR3 sequence (DNA): TGTGCCAGCAGCGTGGGCCCAACTAATGAAAAACTGTTTTTT. Combining the CDR3 with reference TRBV9 and TRBJ1-4 gives the whole variable domain DSGVTQTPKHLITATGQRVTLRCSPRSGDLSVYWYQQSLDQGLQFLIQYYNGEERAKGNILERFSAQQFPDLHSELNLSSLELGDSALYFCASSVGPTNEKLFFGSGTQLSVL.

The chain combines TRBV5-1 with TRBJ1-3, with TRBD1 matching 7 bases. The CDR3 covers 17 residues. With 0 bases clipped from V and 0 bases from J, the junction kept 6 bases outside the gene matches. The germline V gene encodes CDR1 SGHRS and CDR2 YFSETQ. CDR3 residues: CASSLGDSPYSGNTIYF. The CDR3 region has the DNA TGCGCCAGCAGCTTGGGGGACAGTCCATACTCTGGAAACACCATATATTTT.

This rearrangement joins TRBV5-8 to TRBJ2-3, with 9 nucleotides matching TRBD1. The CDR3 is made up of 17 amino acids. Germline CDR1 and CDR2: SGHTS and YDEGEE. The V segment lost 1 base and the J segment 8 bases; nucleotides outside the gene matches: 14. This chain's CDR3 is CASSLYRGRLKGGTQYF. CDR3 nucleotide sequence: TGTGCCAGCAGCTTGTACAGGGGGCGACTTAAGGGCGGTACGCAGTATTTT.

The V and J genes are TRBV30 and TRBJ1-4; D unclear. CDR3 size: 15 residues. Deletions cut 1 base from V and 2 bases from J, with 11 bases between. Germline CDR1 is GTSNPN and CDR2 is SVGIG (reference sequence). The CDR3 DNA reads TGTGCCTGGAGTGATGGTGGCATGACTAATGAAAAACTGTTTTTT. Translated, it gives CAWSDGGMTNEKLFF.

This chain joins TRBV5-1 and TRBJ1-3; tentatively, D is TRBD1 (5 bases). This CDR3 contains 16 residues. V gave up 7 bases and J gave up 0 bases, with 17 bases separating them. Per germline, CDR1 SGHRS and CDR2 YFSETQ. The CDR3: CASHPTAGYSGNTIYF. The CDR3 coding sequence is TGCGCCAGCCACCCGACAGCCGGCTACTCTGGAAACACCATATATTTT.

This chain connects TRBV28 to TRBJ2-1, with a tentative D call TRBD2 (7 bases). The CDR3 has 19 residues. The germline V gene has CDR1 MDHEN and CDR2 SYDVKM. Trimming removed 8 bases from V and 0 bases from J, with 26 bases in between. CDR3 sequence: CASGFRGGRGGGSYNEQFF. The CDR3 region has the DNA TGTGCCAGCGGCTTTAGGGGGGGGCGAGGAGGGGGCTCCTACAATGAGCAGTTCTTC.

The chain joins TRBV5-1 to TRBJ2-5; no definite D call. CDR1 and CDR2 from the germline V gene are SGHRS and YFSETQ. The CDR3 contains 13 residues. Trimming took off 2 bases at V and 2 bases at J, with 7 bases between the two ends. The CDR3: CASSFFLQETQYF. As DNA, the CDR3 is TGCGCCAGCAGCTTTTTCTTACAAGAGACCCAGTACTTC.

The V and J genes are TRBV6-6 and TRBJ2-7, with D unclear. V shed 7 bases and J shed 2 bases, with 18 bases lying between them. The germline CDR1 and CDR2 sequences are MNHNY and SVGAGI (reference sequence). The CDR3 consists of 15 residues. The CDR3 DNA sequence: TGTGCCAGCATCTTTACCCCCGACTGGCCCTACGAGCAGTACTTC. Translated, it gives CASIFTPDWPYEQYF.

V usage is TRBV9 and J usage is TRBJ2-1; 9 nucleotides align to TRBD2. The CDR3 runs 15 residues. V trimming: 0 bases; J trimming: 3 bases; junction bases outside the gene matches: 1. Germline V CDR1 and CDR2: SGDLS, YYNGEE. CDR3 in amino acids: CASSVAAGGYNEQFF. The CDR3 region has the DNA TGTGCCAGCAGCGTAGCAGCGGGAGGCTACAATGAGCAGTTCTTC.

The chain links TRBV5-1 to TRBJ2-1; 7 nucleotides align to TRBD2. This CDR3 is 16 amino acids long. The junction had 10 bases not matched to a gene; V was cut back by 0 bases and J by 7 bases. Germline loops: CDR1 SGHRS, CDR2 YFSETQ. The CDR3 loop is CASSLALIGEGNEQFF. CDR3 bases: TGCGCCAGCAGCTTGGCCTTAATTGGGGAGGGGAATGAGCAGTTCTTC.

The genes are TRBV9 and TRBJ1-2; D gene uncertain. V was shortened by 0 bases and J by 2 bases, with 8 bases between the two germline ends. Germline CDR1 reads SGDLS; CDR2 reads YYNGEE. The CDR3 sequence is 14 residues long. The CDR3 DNA sequence: TGTGCCAGCAGCGTAGCTGGCCGAAACTATGGCTACACCTTC. It codes for CASSVAGRNYGYTF.

This clone was seen only once. This chain joins TRBV6-1 and TRBJ2-7, with 13 bases identical to TRBD2. V was pared by 4 bases and J by 3 bases, with 15 bases of the junction left unmatched. CDR1 is MNHNS and CDR2 is SASEGT in the germline V gene. This CDR3 is built from 19 residues. CDR3 protein: CASSGLGTSGTRRIYEQYF. CDR3 nucleotide sequence: TGTGCCAGCAGTGGTCTAGGGACTAGCGGGACCAGGAGGATCTACGAGCAGTACTTC.

The chain links TRBV18 to TRBJ1-2; tentative D call: TRBD1 (6 bases). With 3 bases removed from V and 8 bases from J, the gap between germline ends came to 16 bases. Germline CDR1 is KGHSH and CDR2 is LQKENI. The CDR3 is 14 residues long. The CDR3 sequence is CASSPTGQWVGYTF. As DNA, the CDR3 is TGTGCCAGCTCACCGACTGGACAGTGGGTCGGCTACACCTTC. Together with reference TRBV18 and TRBJ1-2, the CDR3 gives the full variable domain: NAGVMQNPRHLVRRRGQEARLRCSPMKGHSHVYWYRQLPEEGLKFMVYLQKENIIDESGMPKERFSAEFPKEGPSILRIQQVVRGDSAAYFCASSPTGQWVGYTFGSGTRLTVV.

The chain employs TRBV27 and TRBJ1-5; unclear D gene. The ends were cut back, 0 bases at V and 2 bases at J, with 5 bases in the middle. Per the germline V gene, CDR1 is MNHEY and CDR2 is SMNVEV (reference sequence). The CDR3 contains 14 residues. In nucleotides, the CDR3 is TGTGCCAGCAGTTTATCCCGCGGCAATCAGCCCCAGCATTTT. This encodes CASSLSRGNQPQHF.

This chain links TRBV5-1 with TRBJ2-2; TRBD1 is a possible D gene (6 bases). Trimming took off 4 bases at V and 7 bases at J, with 14 bases between the two ends. Germline loops: CDR1 SGHRS, CDR2 YFSETQ. CDR3 size: 14 residues. Here the CDR3 reads CASSPDSFSGELFF. The CDR3 DNA reads as TGCGCCAGCAGCCCGGACAGCTTCAGCGGGGAGCTGTTTTTT.

The chain couples TRBV6-5 to TRBJ2-1; D call uncertain. There are 15 residues in the CDR3. Germline V gives CDR1 MNHEY, CDR2 SVGAGI. Trimming left V 3 bases short and J 2 bases short, with 11 bases between. The CDR3 sequence: CASSYSPRPYNEQFF. CDR3 in DNA: TGTGCCAGCAGTTATAGCCCAAGACCCTACAATGAGCAGTTCTTC.

This clone was observed once. This chain joins TRBV7-3 and TRBJ2-1; 9 bases map to TRBD1. Germline V gene lookup returns CDR1 SGHTA and CDR2 FQGTGA. With 4 bases clipped from V and 6 bases from J, the junction kept 7 bases outside the gene matches. This CDR3 comprises 15 residues. CDR3 bases: TGTGCCAGCAGCTCACAGGGGGCAAGTGGCAATGAGCAGTTCTTC. This translates into CASSSQGASGNEQFF.

V gene TRBV6-6 combines with J gene TRBJ2-7; a weak D match, TRBD2 (6 bases). From germline, CDR1 is MNHNY and CDR2 SVGAGI (reference sequence). This CDR3 contains 13 residues. CDR3 protein: CAVRTGALYEQYF. In DNA form, the CDR3 reads TGTGCTGTAAGAACGGGAGCCCTCTACGAGCAGTACTTC.

The rearrangement links TRBV5-1 to TRBJ2-1; D is unclear. V was pared by 6 bases and J by 3 bases, with 10 bases between. The CDR3 totals 13 residues. Germline V gene data show CDR1 as SGHRS and CDR2 as YFSETQ. The CDR3 loop reads CASTNAHYNEQFF. The CDR3 DNA reads TGCGCCAGCACTAACGCGCACTACAATGAGCAGTTCTTC.

The chain combines TRBV4-3 with TRBJ2-3, with TRBD1 as a possible D gene (6 bases). The CDR3 is made up of 17 amino acids. Trimming took off 0 bases at V and 4 bases at J, with 17 bases between the two ends. The germline V gene encodes CDR1 LGHNA and CDR2 YSLEER. The CDR3 nucleotides are TGCGCCAGCAGCCAAGATCCCCCAGGGACAAGCCCAGATACGCAGTATTTT. Amino acid sequence: CASSQDPPGTSPDTQYF.